This T cell receptor (beta chain) was sequenced for a study of T-cell memory formation after mild COVID-19. Study-wide background: TCR clustering was largely donor specific. Whole-study findings and limits: Memory cells collected pre-infection included some clones that later responded, suggesting cross-reactive memory joined. CD4+ contracting clones were mainly CM and EM; CD8+ ones, EMRA. CD4+ bias marked clones expanding day 15 to 37, unlike balanced contracting clones.

Trimming took off 4 bases at V and 6 bases at J, with 11 bases between the two ends. Germline V CDR1 and CDR2: SGHTA, FQGTGA. CDR3 length: 13 amino acids. TCRdb reprocessed the 5' RACE reads via MiXCR and lists one record per CDR3 protein. The table lists around 250,000 distinct CDR3 sequences, 15% to 20% of them singletons. Of note for this clonotype: The antigen remains unidentified.

This TCR was sampled from a man aged 18 to 29 who had mild COVID-19 (a few samples of this study predate the infection). Cell type and time point are not known. Specimen: PBMCs or a T cell subset sorted from them (not recorded which). The gene calls are TRBV7-3 and TRBJ2-3, with D possibly TRBD1 on 5 matching bases. The CDR3 sequence is CASSSQNRDTQYF. As DNA, the CDR3 is TGTGCCAGCAGCTCGCAAAACAGGGATACGCAGTATTTT. Filled out from reference TRBV7-3 and TRBJ2-3, the complete variable domain reads GAGVSQTPSNKVTEKGKYVELRCDPISGHTALYWYRQSLGQGPEFLIYFQGTGAADDSGLPNDRFFAVRPEGSVSTLKIQRTERGDSAVYLCASSSQNRDTQYFGPGTRLTVL.